This T cell receptor beta chain was obtained from a study of vaccination and CD4 T cells after COVID-19. Study details: The makeup of the convalescents was six males and four females, two of them Hispanic.

Remarks on this clonotype: Antigen: not known.

Treatment indicated: roughly 10-day PBMC culture with coronavirus spike peptide pools or control peptides (ViraFEST assay). Peptide-pool expansion of antigen-specific T cells preceded TCR sequencing in ViraFEST. This CDR3 has 15 residues. Germline CDR1 MGHDK, CDR2 SYGVNS. V lost 6 bases, J lost 0 bases, and 12 bases lay in between. Scientists ran DNA taken from cultured CD4+ T cells through the Oncomine TCR Beta short-read assay for sequencing. MiXCR, applied by TCRdb to the PCR reads, yields one record per CDR3 protein. The sample records 9,500 to 15,000 distinct CDR3 sequences, around 50% being singletons. Overall study findings and caveats: Clonotypes reactive to SARS-CoV-2 had a median that went up from about 22 to 38, but not significantly.

Sequencing used CD4+ T cells from blood, cultured in vitro. V gene TRBV25-1 combines with J gene TRBJ1-3; D is undetermined. This receptor was identified in a human donor who had recovered from COVID-19. CDR3 in amino acids: CASRKTATSGNTIYF. CDR3 sequence (DNA): TGTGCCAGCAGGAAAACAGCTACCTCTGGAAACACCATATATTTT.